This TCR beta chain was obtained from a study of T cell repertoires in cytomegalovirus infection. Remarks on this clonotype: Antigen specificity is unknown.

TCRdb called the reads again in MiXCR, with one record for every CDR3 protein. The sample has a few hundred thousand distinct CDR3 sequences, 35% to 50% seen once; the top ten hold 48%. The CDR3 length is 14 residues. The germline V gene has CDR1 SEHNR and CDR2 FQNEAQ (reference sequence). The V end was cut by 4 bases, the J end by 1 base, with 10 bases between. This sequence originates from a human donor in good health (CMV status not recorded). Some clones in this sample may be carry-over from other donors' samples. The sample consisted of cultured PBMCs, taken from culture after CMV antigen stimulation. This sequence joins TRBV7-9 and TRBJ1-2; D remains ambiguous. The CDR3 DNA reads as TGTGCCAGCAGCTGGGTGGAGCGTAACTATGGCTACACCTTC. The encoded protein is CASSWVERNYGYTF.